This T cell receptor beta chain was identified in a study of early T cells in non-severe SARS-CoV-2 infection. The CDR3 is 12 amino acids. V was shortened by 3 bases and J by 3 bases, with 6 bases between the two germline ends. Germline V gene lookup returns CDR1 SNHLY and CDR2 FYNNEI. TCRdb reprocessed the 5' RACE reads via MiXCR and lists one record per CDR3 protein. The profile shows over 70,000 distinct CDR3 sequences, approximately 15% of them singletons. Sequenced sample: whole blood. The genes are TRBV2 and TRBJ2-7, with a possible D match to TRBD1 (5 bases). The receptor was isolated from an adult who was a healthcare worker with PCR-confirmed SARS-CoV-2 infection or an uninfected control (not recorded which). CDR3 bases: TGTGCCAGCAGTGACAGGGTCTACGAGCAGTACTTC. It specifies CASSDRVYEQYF.